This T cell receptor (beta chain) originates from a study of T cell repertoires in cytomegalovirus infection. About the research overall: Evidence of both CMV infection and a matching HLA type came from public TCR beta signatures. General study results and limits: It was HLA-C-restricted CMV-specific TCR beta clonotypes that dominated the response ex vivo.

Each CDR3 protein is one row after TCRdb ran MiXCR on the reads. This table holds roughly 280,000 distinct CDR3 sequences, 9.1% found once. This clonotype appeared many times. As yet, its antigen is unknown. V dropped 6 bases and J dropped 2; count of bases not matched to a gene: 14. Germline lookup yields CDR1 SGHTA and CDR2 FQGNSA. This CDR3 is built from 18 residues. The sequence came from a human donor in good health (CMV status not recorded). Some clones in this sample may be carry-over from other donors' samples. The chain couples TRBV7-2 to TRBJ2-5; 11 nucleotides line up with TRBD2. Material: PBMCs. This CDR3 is CASSPVNHLAGGQETQYF. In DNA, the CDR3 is TGTGCCAGCAGTCCTGTCAACCACTTAGCGGGGGGGCAAGAGACCCAGTACTTC.